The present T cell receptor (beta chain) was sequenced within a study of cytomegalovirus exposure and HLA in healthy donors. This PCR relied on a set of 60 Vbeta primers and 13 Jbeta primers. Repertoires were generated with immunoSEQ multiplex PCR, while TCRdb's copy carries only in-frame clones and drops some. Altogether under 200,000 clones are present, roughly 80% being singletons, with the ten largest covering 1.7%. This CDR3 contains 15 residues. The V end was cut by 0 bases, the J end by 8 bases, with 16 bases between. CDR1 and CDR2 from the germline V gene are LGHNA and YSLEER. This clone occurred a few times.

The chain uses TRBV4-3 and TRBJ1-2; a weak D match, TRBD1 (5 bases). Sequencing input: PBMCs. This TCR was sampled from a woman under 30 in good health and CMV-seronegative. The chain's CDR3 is CASSQDRGGGWGYTF. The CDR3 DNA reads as TGCGCCAGCAGCCAAGATCGGGGCGGGGGTTGGGGCTACACCTTC.